This T cell receptor beta chain was sequenced for a study of T cell changes during pregnancy in multiple sclerosis. The germline gives CDR1 LNHDA, CDR2 SQIVND (reference sequence). Trimming stripped 5 bases from V and 5 bases from J, with 16 bases between. CDR3 length equals 14 residues. Clones were sequenced by immunoSEQ multiplex PCR, and TCRdb holds only the in-frame ones, with some missing. The data show 50,000 to 80,000 clones, over 75% seen once. The J gene is TRBJ2-7, the V gene TRBV19; D is ambiguous. The source is a female donor with multiple sclerosis, enrolled in a pregnancy study. The sample was CD8+ T cells from peripheral blood mononuclear cells, taken before pregnancy. CDR3 residues: CASSPGSWVDEQYF. Written as DNA, the CDR3 is TGTGCCAGTAGTCCGGGTTCCTGGGTCGACGAGCAGTACTTC.